This entry is about one T cell receptor (beta chain). Its antigen is unidentified. This entry comes from a study of OX40 agonist ivuxolimab in advanced cancers. Study overall: Patients enrolled in dose escalation were diagnosed with hepatocellular carcinoma, melanoma, renal cell or head and neck cancer. Having had anti-PD-1, anti-PD-L1 or anti-CTLA-4 therapy before was allowed, and about 42% had some. Study outcomes and limitations: Among expanded peripheral T cells, antigen specificity went undetermined.

Only in-frame clones appear in the TCRdb table, and some are missing; sequencing was by immunoSEQ multiplex PCR. The sample has fewer than 55,000 clones; less than 90% are singletons. Systemic immunosuppression or autoimmune disease history was grounds to exclude patients. The sample here was CD4+ or CD8+ T cells sorted from blood, taken in a trial of the OX40 agonist ivuxolimab. This clonotype was obtained from an adult with an advanced solid tumor such as melanoma, head and neck, liver or kidney cancer.

The CDR3 protein is CASSPSDRRGDTQYF. The CDR3 region has the DNA TGCGCCAGCAGCCCCTCAGACAGGAGAGGAGATACGCAGTATTTT. This rearrangement joins TRBV5-1 to TRBJ2-3, with D maybe TRBD1 (6 bases). The CDR3 has 15 residues. Germline V gene lookup returns CDR1 SGHRS and CDR2 YFSETQ. V was shortened by 4 bases and J by 5 bases, with 17 bases between the two germline ends.